The source of this T cell receptor beta chain is a study of post-analysis software for immune sequencing data. Findings of the study overall: Controls showed lower frequencies than patients for several TRBV segments, and TRBV5-6, TRBV5-1 and TRBV20-1 were among these.

This CDR3 region has 19 residues. CDR1 and CDR2 (germline): DFQATT, SNEGSKA (reference sequence). The J segment lost 2 bases and the V segment lost 5 bases, leaving 19 bases of the junction unmatched. A few counts support this clonotype. Its target is not known. Libraries were made from TCR beta cDNA, and they carried unique molecular identifiers. From the PCR reads, TCRdb called clonotypes with MiXCR, one entry per CDR3 protein. The sample shows roughly 730,000 distinct CDR3 sequences, roughly 27% of them seen only once. Sequenced: blood. The rearrangement uses TRBV20-1 and TRBJ2-7; TRBD2 agrees at 12 bases. This clonotype was obtained from a girl between 5 and 17 years old with multiple sclerosis. CDR3 nucleotide sequence: TGCAGTGCTCTAGCTCCGGGACTAGCGGGCCTACTGAACCCCTACGAGCAGTACTTC. Translation gives CSALAPGLAGLLNPYEQYF.